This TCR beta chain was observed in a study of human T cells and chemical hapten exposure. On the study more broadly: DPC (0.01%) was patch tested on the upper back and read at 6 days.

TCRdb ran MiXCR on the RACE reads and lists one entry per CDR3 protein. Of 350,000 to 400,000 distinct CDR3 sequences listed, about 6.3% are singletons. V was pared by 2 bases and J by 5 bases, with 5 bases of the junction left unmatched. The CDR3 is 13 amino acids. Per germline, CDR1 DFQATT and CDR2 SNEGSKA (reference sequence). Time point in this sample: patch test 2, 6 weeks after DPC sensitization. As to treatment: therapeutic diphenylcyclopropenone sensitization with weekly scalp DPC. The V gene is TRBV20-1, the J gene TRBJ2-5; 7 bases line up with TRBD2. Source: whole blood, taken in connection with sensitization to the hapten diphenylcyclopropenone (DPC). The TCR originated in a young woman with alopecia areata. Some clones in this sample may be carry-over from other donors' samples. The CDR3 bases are TGCAGTGCTAGATATCCGGGGGGTGAGACCCAGTACTTC. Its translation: CSARYPGGETQYF.